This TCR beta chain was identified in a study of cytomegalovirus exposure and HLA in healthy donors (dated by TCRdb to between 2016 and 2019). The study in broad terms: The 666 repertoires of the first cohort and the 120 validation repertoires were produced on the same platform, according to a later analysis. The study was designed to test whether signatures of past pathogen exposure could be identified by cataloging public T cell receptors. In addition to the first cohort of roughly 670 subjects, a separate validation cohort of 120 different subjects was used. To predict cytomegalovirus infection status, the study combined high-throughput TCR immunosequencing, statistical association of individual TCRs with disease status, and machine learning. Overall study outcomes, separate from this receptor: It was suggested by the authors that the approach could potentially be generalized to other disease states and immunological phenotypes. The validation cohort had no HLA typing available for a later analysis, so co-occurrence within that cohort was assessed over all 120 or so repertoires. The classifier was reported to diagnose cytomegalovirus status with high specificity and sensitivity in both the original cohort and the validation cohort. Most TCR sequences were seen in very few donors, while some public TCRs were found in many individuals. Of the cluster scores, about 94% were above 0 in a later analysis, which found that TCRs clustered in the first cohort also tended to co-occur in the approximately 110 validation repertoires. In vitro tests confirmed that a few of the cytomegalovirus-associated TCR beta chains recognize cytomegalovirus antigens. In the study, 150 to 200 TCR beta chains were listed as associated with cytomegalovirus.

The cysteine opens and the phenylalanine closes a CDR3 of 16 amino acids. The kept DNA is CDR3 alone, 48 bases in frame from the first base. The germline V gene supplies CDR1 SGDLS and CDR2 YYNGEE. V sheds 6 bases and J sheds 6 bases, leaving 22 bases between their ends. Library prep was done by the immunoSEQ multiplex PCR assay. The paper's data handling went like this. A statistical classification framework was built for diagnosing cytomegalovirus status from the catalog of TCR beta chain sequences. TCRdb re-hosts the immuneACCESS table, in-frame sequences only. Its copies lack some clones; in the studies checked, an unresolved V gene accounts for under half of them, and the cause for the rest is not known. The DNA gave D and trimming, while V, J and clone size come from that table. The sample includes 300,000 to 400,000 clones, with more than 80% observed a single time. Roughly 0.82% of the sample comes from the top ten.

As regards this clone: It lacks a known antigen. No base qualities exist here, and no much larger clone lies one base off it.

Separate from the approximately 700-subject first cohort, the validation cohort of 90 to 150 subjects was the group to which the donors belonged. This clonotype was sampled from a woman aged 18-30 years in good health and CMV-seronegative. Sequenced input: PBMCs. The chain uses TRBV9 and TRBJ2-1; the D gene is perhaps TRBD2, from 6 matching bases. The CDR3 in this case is CASTLNPKTSPNEQFF. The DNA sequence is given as TGTGCCAGCACCTTAAACCCCAAGACTAGTCCCAATGAGCAGTTCTTC.